This T cell receptor beta chain was captured by sequencing in a study of vaccination and CD4 T cells after COVID-19. Study information: Cells were stimulated with overlapping spike peptides from SARS-CoV-2, HCoV-NL63, HCoV-OC43 and HCoV-229E.

Sequence data for DNA of cultured CD4+ T cells were generated by the Oncomine TCR Beta short-read assay. From cultured CD4+ T cells, genomic DNA was extracted. TCRdb re-called the PCR reads with MiXCR, one entry per CDR3 protein. The sample lists 10,000 to 15,000 distinct CDR3 sequences; roughly 50% were seen once. There are 16 residues in the CDR3. Germline assignment: CDR1 DFQATT and CDR2 SNEGSKA (reference sequence). The V end was cut by 3 bases, the J end by 7 bases, with 21 bases between. As for this clonotype: Antigen specificity is unknown.

As to treatment: roughly ten-day PBMC culture with coronavirus spike peptide pools or control peptides (ViraFEST assay). Cultures of PBMCs, two million per well, were set up with 10 IU/ml IL-2 and around 9.8 ug/ml peptide pools. V gene TRBV20-1 combines with J gene TRBJ1-4, with D unresolved. Material: CD4+ T cells from blood, cultured in vitro. This TCR derives from a human donor who had recovered from COVID-19. The CDR3 coding sequence is TGCAGTGCTAGGGGTTCGACCGGGGATTCGGGTGAAAAACTGTTTTTT. Amino acid sequence: CSARGSTGDSGEKLFF.